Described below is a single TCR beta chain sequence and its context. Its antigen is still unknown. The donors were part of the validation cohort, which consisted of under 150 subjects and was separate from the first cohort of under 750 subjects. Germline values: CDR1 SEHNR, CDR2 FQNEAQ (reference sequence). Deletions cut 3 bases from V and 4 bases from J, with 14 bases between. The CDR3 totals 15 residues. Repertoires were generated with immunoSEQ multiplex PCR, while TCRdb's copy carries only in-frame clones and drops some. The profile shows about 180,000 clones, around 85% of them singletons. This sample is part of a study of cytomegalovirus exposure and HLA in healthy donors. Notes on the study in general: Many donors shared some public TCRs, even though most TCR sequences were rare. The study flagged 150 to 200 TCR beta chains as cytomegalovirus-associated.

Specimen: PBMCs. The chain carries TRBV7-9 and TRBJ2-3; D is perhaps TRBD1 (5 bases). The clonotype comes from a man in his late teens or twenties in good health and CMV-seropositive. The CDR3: CASSFLRDSPDTQYF. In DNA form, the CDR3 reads TGTGCCAGCAGCTTCCTCAGGGATTCACCAGATACGCAGTATTTT.